The present T cell receptor beta chain was sequenced within a study of identical twins. From the 5' RACE reads, TCRdb called clonotypes with MiXCR, one entry per CDR3 protein. The table has just under 550,000 distinct CDR3 sequences, around 15% seen once. Findings and limits, study-wide: The models gave estimates that fell short of the out-of-frame TCR alpha sharing seen in monozygotic twins. Excess low generation probability was seen in twin-shared out-of-frame alpha sequences.

Healthy Caucasians were all of the donors. This clonotype occurred a few times. Its target is unknown. This same sample was also taken into another study, of yellow fever vaccine responses in identical twins. As reported in that work: Convergence reportedly seemed to mark part of the twins' vaccine T cell response, with personalization marking the rest.

The receptor was isolated from a woman under 30 in good health. Sequenced: CD4+ T cells sorted from blood.

The CDR3 loop is CASSQSRADYTF. The CDR3 DNA follows: TGTGCCAGCAGCCAAAGTCGGGCAGACTACACCTTC. This chain joins TRBV14 and TRBJ1-2, with D unresolved. Trimming took 2 bases from V and 10 from J, leaving 11 bases between them. This CDR3 comprises 12 residues. Germline V gene data show CDR1 as SGHDN and CDR2 as FVKESK. The entire variable domain, with the rest obtained from reference TRBV14 and TRBJ1-2, is as follows: EAGVTQFPSHSVIEKGQTVTLRCDPISGHDNLYWYRRVMGKEIKFLLHFVKESKQDESGMPNNRFLAERTGGTYSTLKVQPAELEDSGVYFCASSQSRADYTFGSGTRLTVV.